This T cell receptor beta chain was documented in a study of graft-versus-host responses after intestinal transplantation. The CDR3 is made up of 14 amino acids. Germline CDR1 SGHRS, CDR2 YFSETQ. V lost 4 bases to trimming and J lost 8 bases, with 16 bases between them. Libraries were prepared by immunoSEQ multiplex PCR; TCRdb keeps only in-frame clonotypes and omits some of them. This sample carries 27,000 or so clones, around 76% of them seen once, and the ten largest clones take around 0.7%. As concerns this clone: What it binds is not known.

Findings and caveats of the study: Patients with graft-donor T cell macrochimerism had high graft-versus-host to host-versus-graft clonal ratios in allografts. Peak levels of circulating GvH clones tracked with early post-transplant HvG declines. GvH clones turned up in recipient marrow; some had shown up first in ileum or blood.

Sequenced material: unstimulated CD4+ T cells sorted from spleen or lymph node cells, taken before intestinal transplant. The source of this sequence is a human donor who received an intestinal transplant. This sequence joins TRBV5-1 and TRBJ2-1; D is undetermined. CDR3 nucleotide sequence: TGCGCCAGCAGCATACCTACTTGGTACGATGAGCAGTTCTTC. Protein sequence: CASSIPTWYDEQFF.